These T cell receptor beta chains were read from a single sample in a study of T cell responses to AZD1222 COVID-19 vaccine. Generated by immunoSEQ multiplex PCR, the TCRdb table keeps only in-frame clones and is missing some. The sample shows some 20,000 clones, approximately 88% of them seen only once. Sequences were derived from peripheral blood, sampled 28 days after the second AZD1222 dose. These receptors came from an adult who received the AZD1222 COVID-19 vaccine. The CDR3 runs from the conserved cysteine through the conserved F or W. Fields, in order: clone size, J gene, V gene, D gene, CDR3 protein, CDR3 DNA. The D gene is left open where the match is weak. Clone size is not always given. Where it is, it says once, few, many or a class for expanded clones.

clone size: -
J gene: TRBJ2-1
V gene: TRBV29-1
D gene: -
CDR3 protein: CSVGAFSYNEQFF
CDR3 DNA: TGCAGCGTTGGGGCTTTCTCCTACAATGAGCAGTTCTTC

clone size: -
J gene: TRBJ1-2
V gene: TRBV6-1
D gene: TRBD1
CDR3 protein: CASSDRQGPNSYGYTF
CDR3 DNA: TGTGCCAGCAGTGATCGACAGGGGCCTAACTCCTATGGCTACACCTTC

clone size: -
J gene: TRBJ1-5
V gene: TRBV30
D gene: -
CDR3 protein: CAWSVSYQPQHF
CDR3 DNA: TGTGCCTGGAGTGTAAGTTATCAGCCCCAGCATTTT

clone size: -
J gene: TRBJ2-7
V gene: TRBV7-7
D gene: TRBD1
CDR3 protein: CASSSWTGAEQYF
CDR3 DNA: TGTGCCAGCAGTTCCTGGACAGGGGCCGAGCAGTACTTC

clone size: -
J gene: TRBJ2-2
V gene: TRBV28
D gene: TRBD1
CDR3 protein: CASTGVGTGFSGELFF
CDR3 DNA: TGTGCCAGCACGGGGGTCGGGACAGGGTTTAGCGGGGAGCTGTTTTTT

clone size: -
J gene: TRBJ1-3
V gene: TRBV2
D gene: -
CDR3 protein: CASSVGRNTIYF
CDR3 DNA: TGTGCCAGCAGTGTGGGGCGAAACACCATATATTTT

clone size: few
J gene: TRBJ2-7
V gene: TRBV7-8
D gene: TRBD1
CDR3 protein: CASSPDRGHGYF
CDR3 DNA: TGTGCCAGCAGCCCAGACAGGGGGCACGGGTACTTC

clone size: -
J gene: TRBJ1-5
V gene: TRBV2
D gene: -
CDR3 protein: CASRKNTGNSNQPQHF
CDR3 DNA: TGTGCCAGCAGAAAAAATACAGGGAATAGCAATCAGCCCCAGCATTTT

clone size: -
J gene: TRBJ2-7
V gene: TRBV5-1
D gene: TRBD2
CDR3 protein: CASSLPTSQGLAGGRSGYEQYF
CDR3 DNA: TGCGCCAGCAGCTTGCCAACCTCCCAAGGACTAGCGGGAGGTAGGTCGGGTTACGAGCAGTACTTC

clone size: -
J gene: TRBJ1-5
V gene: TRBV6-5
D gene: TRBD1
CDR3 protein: CAGWTGGSNQPQHF
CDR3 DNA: TGTGCCGGGTGGACAGGGGGTAGCAATCAGCCCCAGCATTTT

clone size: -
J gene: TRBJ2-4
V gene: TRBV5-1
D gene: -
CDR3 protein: CASSLIPKEENIQYF
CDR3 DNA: TGCGCCAGCAGCTTGATTCCAAAGGAGGAAAACATTCAGTACTTC

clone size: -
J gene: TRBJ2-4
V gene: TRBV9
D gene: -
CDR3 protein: CASSVDPEMAKNIQYF
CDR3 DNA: TGTGCCAGCAGCGTAGACCCCGAAATGGCCAAAAACATTCAGTACTTC

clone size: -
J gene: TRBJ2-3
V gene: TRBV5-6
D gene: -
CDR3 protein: CASSKAMVWDTQYF
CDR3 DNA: TGTGCCAGCAGCAAAGCTATGGTCTGGGATACGCAGTATTTT

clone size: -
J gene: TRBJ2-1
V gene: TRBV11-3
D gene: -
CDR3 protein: CASSRRGAGESSYNEQFF
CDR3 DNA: TGTGCCAGCAGCCGGAGGGGGGCGGGAGAGAGTTCCTACAATGAGCAGTTCTTC

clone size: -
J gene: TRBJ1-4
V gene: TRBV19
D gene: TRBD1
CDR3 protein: CASSTPDRGGRNEKLFF
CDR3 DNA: TGTGCCAGTAGTACCCCCGACAGGGGTGGCCGTAATGAAAAACTGTTTTTT

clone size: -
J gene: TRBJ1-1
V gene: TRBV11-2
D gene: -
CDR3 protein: CASSVSWDTRNTEAFF
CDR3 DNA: TGTGCCAGCAGCGTATCGTGGGACACAAGAAACACTGAAGCTTTCTTT

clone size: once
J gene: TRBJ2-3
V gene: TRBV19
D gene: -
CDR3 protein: CASSITGTYTDTQYF
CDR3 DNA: TGTGCCAGTAGTATTACTGGGACCTACACGGATACGCAGTATTTT

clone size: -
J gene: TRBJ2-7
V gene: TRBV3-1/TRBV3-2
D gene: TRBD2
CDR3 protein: CASSPTGLAGEQYF
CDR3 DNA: TGTGCCAGCAGCCCTACTGGCCTAGCGGGCGAGCAGTACTTC

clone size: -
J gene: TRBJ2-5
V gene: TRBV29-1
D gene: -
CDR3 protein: CSVHGTFWGETQYF
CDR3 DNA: TGCAGCGTCCACGGGACCTTTTGGGGGGAGACCCAGTACTTC

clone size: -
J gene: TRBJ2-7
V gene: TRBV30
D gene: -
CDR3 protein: CAWSGEQKTYYEQYF
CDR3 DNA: TGTGCCTGGAGTGGGGAACAGAAAACCTACTACGAGCAGTACTTC

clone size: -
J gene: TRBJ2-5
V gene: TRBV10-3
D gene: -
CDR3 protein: CAISESWGEETQYF
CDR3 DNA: TGTGCCATCAGTGAGTCATGGGGGGAAGAGACCCAGTACTTC

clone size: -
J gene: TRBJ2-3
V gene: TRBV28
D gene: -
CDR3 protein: CASRVGGSTDTQYF
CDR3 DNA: TGTGCCAGCAGGGTGGGCGGGAGCACAGATACGCAGTATTTT

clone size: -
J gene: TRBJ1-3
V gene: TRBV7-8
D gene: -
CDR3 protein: CASSPGDRGAGNTIYF
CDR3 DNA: TGTGCCAGCAGCCCTGGGGATAGGGGGGCTGGAAACACCATATATTTT

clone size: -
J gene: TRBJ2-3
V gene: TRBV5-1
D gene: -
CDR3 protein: CASSLGSLGPGGDTQYF
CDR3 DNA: TGCGCCAGCAGCTTGGGAAGCTTAGGGCCGGGTGGAGATACGCAGTATTTT

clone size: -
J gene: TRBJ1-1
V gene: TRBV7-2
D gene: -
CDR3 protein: CASSLARRHTEAFF
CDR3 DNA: TGTGCCAGCAGCTTAGCCCGGAGACACACTGAAGCTTTCTTT

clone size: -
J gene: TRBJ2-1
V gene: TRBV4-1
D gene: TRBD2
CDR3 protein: CASSQDRTSGTRPGEQFF
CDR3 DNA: TGCGCCAGCAGCCAAGATCGGACTAGCGGGACCCGCCCGGGTGAGCAGTTCTTC

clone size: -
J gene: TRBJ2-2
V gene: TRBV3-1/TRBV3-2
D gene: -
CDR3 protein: CASSQAVLPTGELFF
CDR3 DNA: TGTGCCAGCAGCCAAGCTGTACTACCAACCGGGGAGCTGTTTTTT

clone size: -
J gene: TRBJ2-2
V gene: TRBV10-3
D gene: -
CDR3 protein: CANSGANTGELFF
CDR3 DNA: TGTGCCAACTCGGGAGCTAACACCGGGGAGCTGTTTTTT

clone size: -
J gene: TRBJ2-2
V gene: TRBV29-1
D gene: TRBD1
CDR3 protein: CSVTGQGNTGELFF
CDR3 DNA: TGCAGCGTTACCGGACAGGGGAACACCGGGGAGCTGTTTTTT

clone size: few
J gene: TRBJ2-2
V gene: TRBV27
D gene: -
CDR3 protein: CASSLARGEFTSANTGELFF
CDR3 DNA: TGTGCCAGCAGTTTAGCCAGGGGAGAGTTTACCTCGGCGAACACCGGGGAGCTGTTTTTT

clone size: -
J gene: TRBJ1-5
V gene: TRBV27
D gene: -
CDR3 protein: CASSSTSNQPQHF
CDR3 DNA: TGTGCCAGCAGTTCCACTAGCAATCAGCCCCAGCATTTT

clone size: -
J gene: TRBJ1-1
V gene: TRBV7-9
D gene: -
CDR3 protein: CASSLLQNTEAFF
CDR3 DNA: TGTGCCAGCAGCTTACTACAGAACACTGAAGCTTTCTTT

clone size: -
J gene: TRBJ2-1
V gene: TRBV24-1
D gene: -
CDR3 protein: CATAPGLAAYNEQFF
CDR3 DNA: TGTGCCACTGCGCCGGGTTTGGCGGCCTACAATGAGCAGTTCTTC

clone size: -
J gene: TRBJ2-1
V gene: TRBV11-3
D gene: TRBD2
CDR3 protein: CASSSPRTSGSVFF
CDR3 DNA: TGTGCCAGCAGCTCGCCACGGACTAGCGGGAGTGTGTTCTTC

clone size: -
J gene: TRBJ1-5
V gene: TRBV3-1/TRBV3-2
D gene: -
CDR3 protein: CASSQAYSNQPQHF
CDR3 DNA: TGTGCCAGCAGCCAAGCTTATAGCAATCAGCCCCAGCATTTT

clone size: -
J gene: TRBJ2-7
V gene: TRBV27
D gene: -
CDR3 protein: CASSPAGRKIKYF
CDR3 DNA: TGTGCCAGCAGCCCAGCAGGACGGAAAATAAAGTACTTC

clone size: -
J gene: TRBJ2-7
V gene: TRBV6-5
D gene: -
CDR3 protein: CASSLDSRSSYEQYF
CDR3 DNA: TGTGCCAGCAGTTTGGACAGCCGGAGCTCCTACGAGCAGTACTTC

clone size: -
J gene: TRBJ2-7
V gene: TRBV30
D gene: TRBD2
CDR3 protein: CAWSTSGYEQYF
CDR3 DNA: TGTGCCTGGAGTACTAGCGGCTACGAGCAGTACTTC

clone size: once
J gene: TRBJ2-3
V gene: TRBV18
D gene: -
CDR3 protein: CASSSSTDTQYF
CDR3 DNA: TGTGCCAGCTCATCAAGCACAGATACGCAGTATTTT

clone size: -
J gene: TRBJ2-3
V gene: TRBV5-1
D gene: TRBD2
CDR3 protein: CASSWGGLAGFSTDTQYF
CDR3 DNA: TGCGCCAGCAGCTGGGGCGGACTAGCGGGTTTCAGCACAGATACGCAGTATTTT

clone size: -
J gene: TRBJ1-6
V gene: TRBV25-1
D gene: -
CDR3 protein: CASSEFGLNSPLHF
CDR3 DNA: TGTGCCAGCAGTGAATTTGGGTTGAATTCACCCCTCCACTTT

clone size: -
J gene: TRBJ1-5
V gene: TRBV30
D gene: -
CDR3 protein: CAWSVFSGNQPQHF
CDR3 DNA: TGTGCCTGGAGTGTCTTCAGCGGTAATCAGCCCCAGCATTTT

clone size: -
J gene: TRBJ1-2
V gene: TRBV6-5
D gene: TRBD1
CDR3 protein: CASRQGAGGYTF
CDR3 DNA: TGTGCCAGCAGACAGGGGGCAGGTGGCTACACCTTC

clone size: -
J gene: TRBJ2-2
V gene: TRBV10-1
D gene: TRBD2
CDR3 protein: CASSESGRGTGELFF
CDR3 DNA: TGCGCCAGCAGTGAGAGCGGGAGGGGCACCGGGGAGCTGTTTTTT

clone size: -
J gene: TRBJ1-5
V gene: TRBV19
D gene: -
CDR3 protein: CASSPHDQPQHF
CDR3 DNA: TGTGCCAGTAGTCCTCACGACCAGCCCCAGCATTTT

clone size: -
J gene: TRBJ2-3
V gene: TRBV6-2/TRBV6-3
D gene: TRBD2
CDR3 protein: CASSYSVGLLNLQYF
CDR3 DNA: TGTGCCAGCAGTTACTCTGTGGGACTATTAAACCTGCAGTATTTT